The clone carrying this T cell receptor beta chain showed up many times. Its matching antigen is unknown. This specimen comes from a study of T-cell reconstitution after alpha-beta-depleted transplantation in children. J lost 5 bases, V lost 5 bases, and 8 bases had no gene match. This CDR3 is built from 16 residues. Germline V gives CDR1 LNHNV, CDR2 YYDKDF (reference sequence). Unique molecular identifiers were used in preparing the TCRbeta library. TCRdb reanalysed the PCR reads using MiXCR and keeps one entry per CDR3 protein. The sample includes 250,000 to 300,000 distinct CDR3 sequences, roughly a tenth of them seen just once. Broader study findings: Alpha-beta T cells present about two months after transplant were reported to originate from several hundred expanded graft clones.

Here the sequenced sample was PBMCs, taken before TCRalphabeta/CD19-depleted stem cell transplant. J is TRBJ2-5 and V is TRBV15; 13 bases agree with TRBD2. This receptor was identified in a boy younger than two with acute myeloid leukemia, due to receive a stem cell transplant. CDR3 in amino acids: CATSLRTSGSGETQYF. CDR3 DNA: TGTGCCACCAGCTTAAGGACTAGCGGGAGCGGGGAGACCCAGTACTTC.